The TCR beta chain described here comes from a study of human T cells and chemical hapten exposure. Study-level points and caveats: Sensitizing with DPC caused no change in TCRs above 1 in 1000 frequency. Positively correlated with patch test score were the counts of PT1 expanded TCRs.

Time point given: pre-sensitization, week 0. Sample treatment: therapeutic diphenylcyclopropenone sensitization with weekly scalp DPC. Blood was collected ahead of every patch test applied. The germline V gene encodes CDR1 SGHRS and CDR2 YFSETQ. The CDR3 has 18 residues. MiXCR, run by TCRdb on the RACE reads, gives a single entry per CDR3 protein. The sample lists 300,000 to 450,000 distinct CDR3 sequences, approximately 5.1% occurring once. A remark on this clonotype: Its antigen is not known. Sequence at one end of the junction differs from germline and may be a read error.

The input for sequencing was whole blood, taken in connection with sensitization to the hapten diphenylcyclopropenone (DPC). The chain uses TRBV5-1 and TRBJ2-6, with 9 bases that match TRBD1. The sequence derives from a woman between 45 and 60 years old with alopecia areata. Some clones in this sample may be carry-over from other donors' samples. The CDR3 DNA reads TGCGCCAGCAGCTCGCGGGACAGGGTTAGCTCTGGGGCCAAAGTCCTGACTTTC. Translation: CASSSRDRVSSGAKVLTF.